This T cell receptor (beta chain) was obtained from a study of PD-1 blockade in classical Hodgkin lymphoma. Patients all relapsed after autologous stem cell transplantation, and there was variation in brentuximab vedotin exposure. Worth noting for this clone: Its antigen is currently unknown.

Assay: immunoSEQ multiplex PCR; the TCRdb copy retains only in-frame clones and omits some. The top ten hold roughly a sixth of the sample, which has around 20,000 clones, around 79% seen once. Trimming removed 2 bases from V and 6 bases from J; junction bases left unmatched: 7. Looked up from germline, CDR1 is SGHVS and CDR2 is FQNEAQ. The CDR3 is made up of 14 amino acids. Study-wide results and limits: The baseline diversity of complete responders showed similarity to that of newly diagnosed patients.

The gene calls are TRBV7-8 and TRBJ2-7; 7 bases are a match to TRBD2. The sample consisted of peripheral blood mononuclear cells (PBMCs), taken before the second cycle of nivolumab. The sequence was collected from a human donor with classical Hodgkin lymphoma. CDR3 amino acids: CASSLRTRGSEQYF. DNA for the CDR3: TGTGCCAGCAGCTTAAGGACTAGGGGCTCCGAGCAGTACTTC.